This T cell receptor beta chain was observed in a study of Tregs in tolerant kidney transplant recipients. Study details: Mixed chimerism was transient after nonmyeloablative marrow transplants from related graft donors. Study-wide points: Nucleotide sequences could not be compared across some patients' samples due to primer changes.

Here immunoSEQ multiplex PCR was the method, and the copy in TCRdb shows in-frame clones only, minus some. In the table there are roughly 69,000 clones, 85% to 90% of which are singletons. Germline V gene lookup returns CDR1 SGHAT and CDR2 FQDESV (reference sequence). The CDR3 has 15 residues. J was trimmed by 5 bases and V by 5 bases; bases with no gene match: 7. Of note for this clone: Its matching antigen is unknown.

The clonotype was recovered from a human donor who received a combined kidney and bone marrow transplant. The sequences come from CD4+ T cells from blood, collected before the transplant. This rearrangement joins TRBV11-1 to TRBJ2-2, with 8 bases identical to TRBD1. The CDR3 protein is CASSQGQVVTGELFF. The CDR3 DNA sequence: TGTGCCAGCAGCCAGGGACAGGTGGTAACCGGGGAGCTGTTTTTT. Looking up the rest from reference TRBV11-1 and TRBJ2-2 gives the full variable domain: EAEVAQSPRYKITEKSQAVAFWCDPISGHATLYWYRQILGQGPELLVQFQDESVVDDSQLPKDRFSAERLKGVDSTLKIQPAELGDSAMYLCASSQGQVVTGELFFGEGSRLTVL.